Included here is one TCR beta chain sequence, with context. TCRdb keeps only in-frame clones here, not all; method: immunoSEQ multiplex PCR. Counted here are 400,000 or so clones, 80% to 90% occurring once; the ten biggest clones make up 1.5% to 2%. The data are from a study of blood T cell repertoires in COVID-19. Looking at the study overall: Donors of Cohort 3 who recovered were those that had two negative PCRs, clearance, or symptom resolution.

Looked up from germline, CDR1 is SGHRS and CDR2 is YFSETQ. The CDR3 is 14 amino acids. V lost 0 bases and J 6 bases, leaving 11 bases between the germline ends. This receptor was identified in a man in his forties in a cohort exposed to, infected with or recovered from COVID-19 (not recorded which). The chain employs TRBV5-1 and TRBJ2-3; weak D call: TRBD2 (5 bases). The sample consisted of PBMCs or T cells enriched from blood (not recorded which). The CDR3 is CASSLETTQDTQYF. The CDR3 nucleotides read TGCGCCAGCAGCTTGGAGACTACCCAGGATACGCAGTATTTT.